This T cell receptor (beta chain) was recovered during a study of blood T cell repertoires in COVID-19. Study-wide background: The United States, Italy and Spain supplied acute and convalescent COVID-19 samples. PBMCs, B-cell-depleted T cells, or T cells provided the cDNA or gDNA that made up the material.

Seattle patients were enrolled during active infection and followed longitudinally. The CDR3 loop spans 16 amino acids. Germline V CDR1 and CDR2: MNHEY, SMNVEV (reference sequence). V lost 4 bases to trimming and J lost 8 bases; unmatched junction nucleotides: 11. How the authors handled the data: For nucleated cells, counts were estimated from reference gene primer amplification. The repertoire was sequenced with immunoSEQ multiplex PCR; TCRdb's copy has only in-frame clones and lacks some. That table gives V, J and clone size, and the DNA gave D and trimming. Of over 100,000 clones in the sample, roughly 86% were seen once.

The sequenced sample was peripheral blood. This receptor was taken from a woman in her sixties or seventies with COVID-19, enrolled during active disease. This rearrangement joins TRBV27 to TRBJ1-6, with TRBD1 identical over 7 bases. The CDR3 loop reads CASSSLGTAPYSPLHF. The CDR3 nucleotides read TGTGCCAGCAGTTCCCTCGGGACAGCACCTTATTCACCCCTCCACTTT.